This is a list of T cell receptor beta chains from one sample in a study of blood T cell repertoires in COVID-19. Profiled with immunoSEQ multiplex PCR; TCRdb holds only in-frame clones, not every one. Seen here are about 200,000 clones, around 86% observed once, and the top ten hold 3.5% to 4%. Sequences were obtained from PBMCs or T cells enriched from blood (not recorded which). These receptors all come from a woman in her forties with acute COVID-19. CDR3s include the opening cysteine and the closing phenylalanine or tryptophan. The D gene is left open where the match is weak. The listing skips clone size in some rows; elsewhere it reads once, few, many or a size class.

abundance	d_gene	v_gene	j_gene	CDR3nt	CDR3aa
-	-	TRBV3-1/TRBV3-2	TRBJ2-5	TGTGCCAGCAGCCTTACCCGGGATCAGCAGTACTTC	CASSLTRDQQYF
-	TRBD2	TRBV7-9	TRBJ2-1	TGTGCCAGCACCCGGACTAGCGGGGGCCGGGATGAGCAGTTCTTC	CASTRTSGGRDEQFF
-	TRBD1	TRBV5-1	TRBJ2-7	TGCGCCAGCAGCTCCGGGACAGTCTTCTCCGAGCAGTACTTC	CASSSGTVFSEQYF
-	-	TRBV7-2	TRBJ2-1	TGTGCCAGCAGCTTAGGGAGCTGGTCCGATGAGCAGTTCTTC	CASSLGSWSDEQFF
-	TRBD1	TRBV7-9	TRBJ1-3	TGTGCCAGCAGTCCGACAGGGAACTTAATCTCTGGAAACACCATATATTTT	CASSPTGNLISGNTIYF
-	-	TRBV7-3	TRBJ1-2	TGTGCCAGCAGCCTTGCCTCAGGGCTCGGCTACACCTTC	CASSLASGLGYTF
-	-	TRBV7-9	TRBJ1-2	TGTGCCAGCAGCTTACGGGGGGAGGGAAGGGACTATGGCTACACCTTC	CASSLRGEGRDYGYTF
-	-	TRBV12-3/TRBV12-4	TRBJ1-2	TGTGCCAGCAGTCCCCGGGACACCAGTGGCTACACCTTC	CASSPRDTSGYTF
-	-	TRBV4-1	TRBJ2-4	TGCGCCAGTACCGAAGTTGGGCTAGCCAAAAACATTCAGTACTTC	CASTEVGLAKNIQYF
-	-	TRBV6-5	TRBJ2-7	TGTGCCAGCTCCATGGGAGTGGGCGAGCAGTACTTC	CASSMGVGEQYF
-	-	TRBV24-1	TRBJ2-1	TGTGCCACCATGAGTAGCTACAATGAGCAGTTCTTC	CATMSSYNEQFF
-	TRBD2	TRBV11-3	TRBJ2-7	TGTGCCAGCAGCCAGGGCATGGGGGGGGAGCAGTACTTC	CASSQGMGGEQYF
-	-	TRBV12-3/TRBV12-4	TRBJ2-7	TGTGCCAGCAGTTACGGTGGCGAGCAGTACTTC	CASSYGGEQYF
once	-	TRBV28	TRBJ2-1	TGTGCCAGCACTTCAGGCGGGACTTTCTACAATGAGCAGTTCTTC	CASTSGGTFYNEQFF
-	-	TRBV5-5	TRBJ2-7	-	CARQNPYPCHYEQYF
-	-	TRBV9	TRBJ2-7	TGTGCCGACTACCAGGCCGACGTTGACGAGCAGTACTTC	CADYQADVDEQYF
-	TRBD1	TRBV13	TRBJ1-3	TGTGCCAGCAGCGATCGACAGGGGGCCGGTGGAAACACCATATATTTT	CASSDRQGAGGNTIYF
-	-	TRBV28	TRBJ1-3	TGTGCCAGCAGCAACGCCGGGGGCTCTGGAAACACCATATATTTT	CASSNAGGSGNTIYF
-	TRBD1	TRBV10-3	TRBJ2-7	TGTGCCATCAGTGAGTCGGGACAGTCCTACGAGCAGTACTTC	CAISESGQSYEQYF
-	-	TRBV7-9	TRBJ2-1	TGTGCCAGCAGCCGGGATTCTACCTCCTACAATGAGCAGTTCTTC	CASSRDSTSYNEQFF
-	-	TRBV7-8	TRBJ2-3	TGTGCCAGCAGCTTAGGAGGGGCAGGGGACCGCACAGATACGCAGTATTTT	CASSLGGAGDRTDTQYF
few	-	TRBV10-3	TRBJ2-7	TGTGCCATCAGTGAGGGTGGACTACTCACCTACGAGCAGTACTTC	CAISEGGLLTYEQYF
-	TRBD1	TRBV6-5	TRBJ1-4	TGTGCCAGCAGTTACTCCCTCGACAGGGATAATGAAAAACTGTTTTTT	CASSYSLDRDNEKLFF
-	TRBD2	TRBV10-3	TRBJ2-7	TGTGCCATCAGTGAGAGGACTAGCGGCTACGAGCAGTACTTC	CAISERTSGYEQYF
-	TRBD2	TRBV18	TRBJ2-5	TGTGCCAGCTCACCACCGGGACTAGCGGGAGAGACCCAGTACTTC	CASSPPGLAGETQYF
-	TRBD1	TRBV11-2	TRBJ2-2	TGTGCCAGCAGCCCGGACAGGGTTGGGGAGCTGTTTTTT	CASSPDRVGELFF
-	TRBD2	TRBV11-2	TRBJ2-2	TGTGCCAGCAGATATACTAGCGGGAGTTACACCGGGGAGCTGTTTTTT	CASRYTSGSYTGELFF
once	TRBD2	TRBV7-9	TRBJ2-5	TGTGCCAGCAGCTTAGCGGCGGGAGCGGTGGAGACCCAGTACTTC	CASSLAAGAVETQYF
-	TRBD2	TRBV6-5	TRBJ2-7	TGTGCCAGCAGTTACGGGACTAGCGGGACCTACGAGCAGTACTTC	CASSYGTSGTYEQYF
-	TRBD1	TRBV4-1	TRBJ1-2	TGCGCCAGCAGCCAAGAAGGCTCAAACAGGGGTGTCTCTGGCTACACCTTC	CASSQEGSNRGVSGYTF
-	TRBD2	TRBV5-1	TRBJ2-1	TGCGCCAGCAGCCCTAACCCCGGACTAGCGGGAGCGAACAATGAGCAGTTCTTC	CASSPNPGLAGANNEQFF
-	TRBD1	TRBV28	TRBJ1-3	TGTGCCAGCAGCACAGGGCAGGGGGCGGAGTATTTT	CASSTGQGAEYF
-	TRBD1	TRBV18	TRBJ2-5	TGTGCCAGCTCACGGACAGGGGGCTTGGTAGAGACCCAGTACTTC	CASSRTGGLVETQYF
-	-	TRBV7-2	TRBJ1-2	TGTGCCAGCAGCCAGAGCAGGCAGGGCTACACCTTC	CASSQSRQGYTF
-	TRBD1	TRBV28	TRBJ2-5	TGTGCCAGCACTTCAGGGACAGCCTTAGAGACCCAGTACTTC	CASTSGTALETQYF
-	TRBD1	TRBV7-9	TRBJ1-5	TGTGCCAGCAGCTTAGCCACAGGGGGGAGTCAGCCCCAGCATTTT	CASSLATGGSQPQHF
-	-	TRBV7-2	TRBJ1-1	TGTGCCAGCAGTACCCAGACAGTGCTGAACACTGAAGCTTTCTTT	CASSTQTVLNTEAFF
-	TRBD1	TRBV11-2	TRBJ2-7	TGTGCCAGCAGCCGACCCGGGACAGCCTTAACCTACGAGCAGTACTTC	CASSRPGTALTYEQYF
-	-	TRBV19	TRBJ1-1	TGTGCCAGTAGTAGAATGACAGTGAACACTGAAGCTTTCTTT	CASSRMTVNTEAFF
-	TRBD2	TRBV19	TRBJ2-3	TGTGCCAGTAGAATAGCGGGAGGGAGCACAGATACGCAGTATTTT	CASRIAGGSTDTQYF
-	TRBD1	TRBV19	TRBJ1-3	TGTGCCAGTAGTGCCGGGACAGGCTCAGGAAACACCATATATTTT	CASSAGTGSGNTIYF
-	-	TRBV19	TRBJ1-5	TGTGCCAGTAGTAGGGGGGGGAGCAATCAGCCCCAGCATTTT	CASSRGGSNQPQHF
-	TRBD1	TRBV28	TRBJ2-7	TGTGCCAGCAGTTTAGAGGGAGCAGGGGGCGGCGAGCAGTACTTC	CASSLEGAGGGEQYF
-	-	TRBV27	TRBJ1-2	TGTGCCAGCAGGACGGGGGGCGAGGGCTACACCTTC	CASRTGGEGYTF
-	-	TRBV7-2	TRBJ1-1	TGTGCCAGCAGCTCGCGGCCCGAAGTGGGTACTGAAGCTTTCTTT	CASSSRPEVGTEAFF
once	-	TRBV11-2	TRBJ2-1	TGTGCCAGCAGCGCTTCCCCAGTCAATGAGCAGTTCTTC	CASSASPVNEQFF
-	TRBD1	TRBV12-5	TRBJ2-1	TGTGCTAGTGGTCCCCACAGGGGGCGCAACGATGAGCAGTTCTTC	CASGPHRGRNDEQFF
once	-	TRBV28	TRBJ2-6	TGTGCCAGCAGCCTACAGGGAACTGGGGCCAACGTCCTGACTTTC	CASSLQGTGANVLTF
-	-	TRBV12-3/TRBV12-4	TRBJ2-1	TGTGCCAGCAGTTTGGGGCCCCAGCAGTTCTTC	CASSLGPQQFF
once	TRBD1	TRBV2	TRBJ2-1	TGTGCCAGCATGATGGACAGGGGTTCCTACAATGAGCAGTTCTTC	CASMMDRGSYNEQFF
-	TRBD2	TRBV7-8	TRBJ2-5	TGTGCCAGCAGCTTAGCAGGTAGCGGGAGGGCTGGAGAGACCCAGTACTTC	CASSLAGSGRAGETQYF